The source of this TCR beta chain is a study of vaccination and CD4 T cells after COVID-19. At the level of the study: Diagnosis preceded the drawing of post-COVID samples by a median 101 days (range 35 to 161). Overlapping peptides covering the spike proteins of SARS-CoV-2, HCoV-NL63, HCoV-OC43 and HCoV-229E were added to stimulate cells.

Details on this clonotype: The antigen is not known.

With the Oncomine TCR Beta short-read assay, DNA from cultured CD4+ T cells was sequenced. Genomic DNA from cultured CD4+ T cells was extracted. TCRdb itself ran the PCR reads through MiXCR, one entry per CDR3 protein. The repertoire has about 7,800 distinct CDR3 sequences, over 35% of them found once; the top ten carry around 30%. The CDR3 covers 16 residues. Germline lookup yields CDR1 MNHNS and CDR2 SASEGT. Trimming removed 8 bases from V and 2 bases from J, with 16 bases in between. The treatment was: roughly 11-day PBMC culture with coronavirus spike peptide pools or control peptides (ViraFEST assay). During the years 2011-2018, before the COVID-19 pandemic, the unexposed donor's CD4+ T cells were collected. With 8.5 to 10 ug/ml peptide pools and around 9.6 IU/ml IL-2, PBMCs were cultured at 1.5 million to 2 million per well. Following culture for about eleven days, CD4+ T cells were isolated by negative selection.

This TCR was recovered from a human donor in good health. The rearrangement uses TRBV6-1 and TRBJ2-6; D is possibly TRBD1 (6 bases). The sample taken for sequencing was CD4+ T cells from blood, cultured in vitro. CDR3 sequence reads: CASLYRVTTGANVLTF. The CDR3 DNA sequence: TGTGCCAGCCTCTACAGGGTAACGACTGGGGCCAACGTCCTGACTTTC.